The next 13 T cell receptor beta chains were all read from a single sample in a study of blood T cell repertoires in COVID-19. Libraries were prepared by immunoSEQ multiplex PCR; TCRdb keeps only in-frame clonotypes and omits some of them. The table shows tens of thousands of clones, with just over 90% occurring only once. The specimen was peripheral blood. These receptors originate from a man aged 60 to 75 with acute or convalescent COVID-19.

This clone showed up just once. The rearrangement joins TRBV12-3 or TRBV12-4 to TRBJ1-4, with a weak D call TRBD1 (5 bases). The CDR3 totals 12 residues. The V end was cut by 6 bases, the J end by 14 bases, with 16 bases between. The CDR3 region is CASSLNKQALFF. CDR3 in DNA: TGTGCCAGCAGCCTGAATAAACAGGCGCTGTTTTTT.

A single count supports this clone. The chain carries TRBV18 and TRBJ1-3, with TRBD1 matching over 7 bases. The V gene end was trimmed by 3 bases and the J gene end by 2 bases; junction bases not matched to a gene: 4. The CDR3 is made up of 15 amino acids. Per germline, CDR1 KGHSH and CDR2 LQKENI. CDR3: CASSPTGSTGNTIYF. CDR3 in DNA: TGTGCCAGCTCACCGACAGGGTCCACTGGAAACACCATATATTTT.

The genes are TRBV9 and TRBJ1-3, with 8 bases aligning to TRBD1. Germline lookup yields CDR1 SGDLS and CDR2 YYNGEE. The CDR3 has 13 amino acids. With V trimmed by 3 bases and J by 6 bases, 2 bases remained unmatched. The CDR3 DNA reads as TGTGCCAGCAGCGACAGGGGGTTAAACACCATATATTTT. It specifies CASSDRGLNTIYF.

The chain has TRBV6-1 and TRBJ2-7; the D is unclear. This CDR3 region has 15 residues. V shed 0 bases and J shed 2 bases, with 11 bases lying between them. Per the germline V gene, CDR1 is MNHNS and CDR2 is SASEGT. The CDR3 region has the DNA TGTGCCAGCAGTGAAGCTCTTCGGTTGGCCTACGAGCAGTACGTC. Translating gives CASSEALRLAYEQYV.

CDR3 residues: CASGIGTVRTNEKLFF. As DNA, the CDR3 is TGTGCCAGTGGGATTGGGACAGTTAGGACTAATGAAAAACTGTTTTTT. V is TRBV19 and J is TRBJ1-4; 7 nucleotides align to TRBD1. The CDR3 runs 16 residues. V lost 8 bases and J lost 2; bases outside the gene matches: 11. The germline V gene has CDR1 LNHDA and CDR2 SQIVND (reference sequence). Together with reference TRBV19 and TRBJ1-4, the CDR3 gives the full variable domain: DGGITQSPKYLFRKEGQNVTLSCEQNLNHDAMYWYRQDPGQGLRLIYYSQIVNDFQKGDIAEGYSVSREKKESFPLTVTSAQKNPTAFYLCASGIGTVRTNEKLFFGSGTQLSVL.

The chain is built from TRBV6-5 and TRBJ2-3; 9 bases line up with TRBD2. Germline CDR1 reads MNHEY; CDR2 reads SVGAGI. The CDR3 is made up of 15 amino acids. J gave up 1 base and V 8 bases, and 7 bases lay outside the gene matches. DNA of the CDR3: TGTGCCAGCGGGACTAGCAGTTCGGGCACAGATACGCAGTATTTT. Protein sequence: CASGTSSSGTDTQYF.

The chain recombines TRBV5-4 with TRBJ2-2; D might be TRBD1 (6 bases). CDR1 and CDR2 (germline): SGHNT, YYREEE (reference sequence). CDR3 length: 15 amino acids. Trimming took off 1 base at V and 7 bases at J, with 14 bases between the two ends. Here the CDR3 DNA reads TGTGCCAGCAGCTTGATCAGGGGCGGCGGCGGGGAGCTGTTTTTT. It yields the protein CASSLIRGGGGELFF.

The V and J genes are TRBV19 and TRBJ2-2; the match to TRBD2 covers 14 bases. V trimming: 8 bases; J trimming: 4 bases; junction bases outside the gene matches: 12. The CDR3 is 18 amino acids. Per the germline V gene, CDR1 is LNHDA and CDR2 is SQIVND (reference sequence). Here the CDR3 reads CASQMGLAGDWRTGELFF. CDR3 in DNA: TGTGCCAGTCAAATGGGACTAGCGGGAGATTGGCGCACCGGGGAGCTGTTTTTT.

CDR3 region: CASSAKSGRYYEQYF. In nucleotides, the CDR3 is TGTGCCAGCAGCGCCAAAAGCGGGAGGTACTACGAGCAGTACTTC. The rearrangement uses TRBV13 and TRBJ2-7; TRBD2 agrees at 9 bases. In germline, CDR1 is PRHDT, CDR2 FYEKMQ (reference sequence). J lost 3 bases, V lost 5 bases, and 8 bases had no gene match. The CDR3 sequence is 15 residues long.

The genes are TRBV6-4 and TRBJ1-1; D is unclear. Trimming stripped 6 bases from V and 0 bases from J, with 17 bases between. The CDR3 consists of 16 residues. Germline V gene lookup returns CDR1 MRHNA and CDR2 SNTAGT. CDR3 nucleotides: TGTGCCAGCAGGAAGGAGGCGGGTGTTATGAACACTGAAGCTTTCTTT. This encodes CASRKEAGVMNTEAFF.

The rearrangement links TRBV27 to TRBJ1-6; 10 bases are a match to TRBD1. Germline CDR1 and CDR2: MNHEY and SMNVEV (reference sequence). The V and J ends lost 4 bases and 2 bases, in that order; junction bases with no gene match: 8. The CDR3 is 18 residues long. The CDR3 coding sequence is TGTGCCAGCAGTTCTTCACGGACAGGGGGTCCCTATAATTCACCCCTCCACTTT. It encodes CASSSSRTGGPYNSPLHF.

In this sample, this clone turned up once. For the CDR3, the DNA is TGTGCCAGTAGTATCCGTCTAGCGGGGGTCTACGAGCAGTACGTC. It translates to CASSIRLAGVYEQYV. This chain links TRBV19 with TRBJ2-7, with 10 bases identical to TRBD2. J gave up 3 bases and V 3 bases, and 5 bases lay outside the gene matches. Germline V gene sequence: CDR1 LNHDA, CDR2 SQIVND (reference sequence). The CDR3 extends over 15 amino acids.

The CDR3 sequence is CASSKPGRTSSYEQYV. The CDR3 bases are TGTGCCAGCAGCAAACCGGGACGGACTAGCTCCTACGAGCAGTACGTC. The J gene is TRBJ2-7, the V gene TRBV21-1; the D segment call TRBD2 is taken from the table without a DNA check. TRBV21-1 is designated a pseudogene. The CDR3 extends over 16 amino acids.